The T cell receptor beta chain under discussion was sequenced for a study of blood T cell repertoires in COVID-19. As for the study in general: From the United States, Italy and Spain came samples of acute and convalescent COVID-19. PBMCs, B-cell-depleted T cells, or T cells were the source of the cDNA or gDNA that made up the material.

Methods used by the authors: Nucleated cell counts were estimated from reference gene primer amplification. Assay used: immunoSEQ multiplex PCR; TCRdb lists only in-frame clones, some missing. V and J calls and clone size are as listed in that table; D and trimming were resolved from the DNA. The sample yields over 350,000 clones, about 89% seen once. Germline assignment: CDR1 SNHLY and CDR2 FYNNEI. Deletions cut 4 bases from V and 5 bases from J, with 14 bases between. This CDR3 contains 15 residues. Material for sequencing was peripheral blood. The source of this sequence is a woman in her 30s with acute or convalescent COVID-19. The rearrangement links TRBV2 to TRBJ1-4; D is perhaps TRBD1 (6 bases). This CDR3 reads CASSVVGQSNEKLFF. The CDR3 coding sequence is TGTGCCAGCAGTGTTGTAGGACAGTCCAATGAAAAACTGTTTTTT.